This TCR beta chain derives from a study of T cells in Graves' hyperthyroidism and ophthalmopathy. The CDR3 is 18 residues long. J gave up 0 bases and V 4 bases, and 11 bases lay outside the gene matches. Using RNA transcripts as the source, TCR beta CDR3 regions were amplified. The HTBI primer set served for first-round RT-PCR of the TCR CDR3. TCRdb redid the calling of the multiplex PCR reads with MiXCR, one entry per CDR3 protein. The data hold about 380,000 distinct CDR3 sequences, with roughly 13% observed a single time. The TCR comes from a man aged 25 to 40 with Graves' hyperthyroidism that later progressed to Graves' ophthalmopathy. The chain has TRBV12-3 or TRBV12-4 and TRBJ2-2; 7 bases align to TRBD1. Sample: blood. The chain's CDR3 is CASSSTRGGLSNTGELFF. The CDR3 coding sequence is TGTGCCAGCAGTTCAACTAGAGGGGGCCTATCGAACACCGGGGAGCTGTTTTTT.